One and the same sample provided the 20 T cell receptor beta chains below, sequenced in a study of shared clonotypes between healthy human individuals. The method was immunoSEQ multiplex PCR; TCRdb's version includes in-frame clones alone and lacks a portion of them. The table has some 1,100,000 clones, around three quarters seen once. Sample: memory CD4+ T cells from PBMCs. Documented subset: CD45RA-negative fraction. All receptors derive from a man aged 18 to 29 in good health. Some clones in this sample may be carry-over from other donors' samples.

The chain carries TRBV5-1 and TRBJ1-1; TRBD1 aligns across 8 bases. Germline V gene sequence: CDR1 SGHRS, CDR2 YFSETQ. CDR3 length: 15 amino acids. Unmatched junction bases numbered 11, after V lost 4 bases and J lost 6 bases. CDR3 region: CASSANRQGRAEAFF. CDR3 in DNA: TGCGCCAGCAGCGCAAACCGACAGGGGAGGGCTGAAGCTTTCTTT.

The chain couples TRBV13 to TRBJ2-7, with D unresolved. V lost 5 bases and J 2 bases, leaving 13 bases between the germline ends. Per the germline V gene, CDR1 is PRHDT and CDR2 is FYEKMQ (reference sequence). This CDR3 comprises 14 residues. This CDR3 is CASSSKVVPYEQYF. The DNA for the CDR3 is TGTGCCAGCAGCAGCAAGGTTGTCCCCTACGAGCAGTACTTC.

A note on this clone: One base away lies a much larger clone, so this may be a sequencing read error. This sequence joins TRBV5-6 and TRBJ2-7; 9 bases align to TRBD2. The CDR3 length is 16 residues. Trimming cost V 2 bases and J 0 bases; bases outside gene matches: 6. Germline CDR1 reads SGHDT; CDR2 reads YYEEEE. CDR3 residues: CASSLGLAGISYEQYF. The CDR3 nucleotides read TGTGCCAGCAGCTTAGGGCTAGCGGGGATCTCCTACGAGCAGTACTTC.

This sequence joins TRBV6-6 and TRBJ2-5; D tentatively reads TRBD1 or TRBD2 (7 bases each). CDR3 length: 13 residues. Germline values: CDR1 MNHNY, CDR2 SVGAGI (reference sequence). V lost 6 bases and J 9 bases, leaving 17 bases between the germline ends. CDR3 residues: CASRGGTAQPQYF. CDR3 sequence (DNA): TGTGCCAGCAGGGGGGGGACAGCCCAACCCCAGTACTTC.

CDR3: CAWSPDRNYEQYF. The CDR3, as DNA: TGTGCCTGGAGTCCGGACAGAAACTACGAGCAGTACTTC. The chain employs TRBV30 and TRBJ2-7; D may be TRBD1 (6 bases). Germline V gene sequence: CDR1 GTSNPN, CDR2 SVGIG (reference sequence). Trimming removed 2 bases at V and 3 bases at J, with 11 bases between. The CDR3 runs 13 residues.

This clone was counted a few times. The chain has TRBV5-5 and TRBJ1-1; 7 bases map to TRBD1. The CDR3 is 16 amino acids. CDR1 is SGHKS, CDR2 YYEKEE, per germline (reference sequence). J gave up 4 bases and V 0 bases, and 9 bases lay outside the gene matches. The CDR3 sequence is CASSLGLRGEVTEAFF. The CDR3 DNA is TGTGCCAGCAGCTTGGGGCTCAGGGGGGAGGTCACTGAAGCTTTCTTT.

This chain uses TRBV19 with TRBJ1-4; TRBD1 aligns across 8 bases. The germline V gene encodes CDR1 LNHDA and CDR2 SQIVND (reference sequence). CDR3 size: 15 residues. V lost 4 bases, J lost 5 bases, and 6 bases stayed unmatched. CDR3 nucleotide sequence: TGTGCCAGTAGTACTTGGCGGGACAGGAATGAAAAACTGTTTTTT. Translating gives CASSTWRDRNEKLFF.

This rearrangement joins TRBV7-3 to TRBJ2-2; no firm D call. The CDR3 has 17 residues. Germline V gives CDR1 SGHTA, CDR2 FQGTGA. V was shortened by 2 bases and J by 7 bases, with 20 bases between the two germline ends. In DNA form, the CDR3 reads TGTGCCAGCAGCTTAGTCCCCCTCGGGCTTGGTGGCGGGGAGCTGTTTTTT. Protein product: CASSLVPLGLGGGELFF. Variable domain in full (rest from reference TRBV7-3 and TRBJ2-2): GAGVSQTPSNKVTEKGKYVELRCDPISGHTALYWYRQSLGQGPEFLIYFQGTGAADDSGLPNDRFFAVRPEGSVSTLKIQRTERGDSAVYLCASSLVPLGLGGGELFFGEGSRLTVL.

With respect to this clone: The sample holds other DNA sequences that translate to the same CDR3. The CDR3 nucleotides read TGTGCCAGCAGTCGTAGCGGGAGCTACAATGAGCAGTTCTTC. It translates to CASSRSGSYNEQFF. The genes are TRBV7-2 and TRBJ2-1; TRBD2 matches 9 bases. The CDR3 consists of 14 residues. Germline lookup yields CDR1 SGHTA and CDR2 FQGNSA. The junction had 3 bases not matched to a gene; V was cut back by 6 bases and J by 3 bases.

The gene calls are TRBV5-5 and TRBJ2-2; TRBD2 matches at 8 bases. Germline-derived CDR1 and CDR2 are SGHKS and YYEKEE (reference sequence). The CDR3 is made up of 14 amino acids. After removal of 5 bases from V and 3 bases from J, the junction contained 3 bases not matched to a gene. The CDR3 here is CASRTGLDTGELFF. The CDR3 DNA is TGTGCCAGCAGGACGGGACTAGACACCGGGGAGCTGTTTTTT.

The chain recombines TRBV2 with TRBJ1-3, with a possible D match to TRBD1 (5 bases). The V gene lost 11 bases and the J gene lost 4 bases, with 18 bases spanning the gap. CDR1 SNHLY and CDR2 FYNNEI come from the germline V gene. The CDR3 has 14 residues. Here the CDR3 DNA reads TGTGCCTTGGGGGGGGTCCCCGACGGAAACACCATATATTTT. Protein: CALGGVPDGNTIYF. Based on the CDR3 plus reference TRBV2 and TRBJ1-3, the full variable domain is EPEVTQTPSHQVTQMGQEVILRCVPISNHLYFYWYRQILGQKVEFLVSFYNNEISEKSEIFDDQFSVERPDGSNFTLKIRSTKLEDSAMYFCALGGVPDGNTIYFGEGSWLTVV.

The chain recombines TRBV5-4 with TRBJ1-3; D not certain. The CDR3 covers 13 residues. V was shortened by 4 bases and J by 4 bases, with 9 bases between the two germline ends. Germline loops: CDR1 SGHNT, CDR2 YYREEE (reference sequence). The CDR3 is CASSIDTGNTIYF. The DNA of the CDR3 is TGTGCCAGCAGCATTGACACAGGAAACACCATATATTTT.

The J gene is TRBJ2-5, the V gene TRBV7-2, with 9 bases that match TRBD1. Germline V gives CDR1 SGHTA, CDR2 FQGNSA. CDR3 length: 16 amino acids. V lost 3 bases to trimming and J lost 5 bases; unmatched junction nucleotides: 10. The CDR3 DNA follows: TGTGCCAGCAGCTTCACTCGGACAGGGGCGCGGGAGACCCAGTACTTC. This sequence encodes CASSFTRTGARETQYF.

This clone was found a few times. The rearrangement uses TRBV28 and TRBJ1-5; D gene ambiguous. Trimming shortened V by 10 bases and J by 4 bases, and 11 bases separated the two germline ends. From germline, CDR1 is MDHEN and CDR2 SYDVKM. The CDR3 is 12 amino acids. This chain's CDR3 is CATLSTNQPQHF. CDR3 DNA: TGTGCCACCCTGAGTACAAATCAGCCCCAGCATTTT.

The rearrangement joins TRBV7-9 to TRBJ1-2; a weak D match, TRBD1 (5 bases). V lost 1 base to trimming and J lost 0 bases, with 9 bases between them. The germline V gene encodes CDR1 SEHNR and CDR2 FQNEAQ (reference sequence). There are 15 residues in the CDR3. CDR3 nucleotides: TGTGCCAGCAGCTTAGAGGGACGGACTAACTATGGCTACACCTTC. This encodes CASSLEGRTNYGYTF. The variable domain in full, with the rest retrieved from reference TRBV7-9 and TRBJ1-2, is DTGVSQNPRHKITKRGQNVTFRCDPISEHNRLYWYRQTLGQGPEFLTYFQNEAQLEKSRLLSDRFSAERPKGSFSTLEIQRTEQGDSAMYLCASSLEGRTNYGYTFGSGTRLTVV.

Regarding this clone: Other DNA sequences from this sample encode an identical CDR3 as well. This sequence joins TRBV27 and TRBJ2-7, with unresolved D. V lost 0 bases and J lost 0, with 6 bases in between. This CDR3 contains 14 residues. The germline V gene has CDR1 MNHEY and CDR2 SMNVEV (reference sequence). CDR3 protein: CASSLSGYSYEQYF. For the CDR3, the DNA is TGTGCCAGCAGTTTATCCGGTTACTCCTACGAGCAGTACTTC.

The chain links TRBV28 to TRBJ2-7; no clear D gene. The CDR3 is 13 residues long. V lost 5 bases and J lost 2, with 10 bases in between. The V gene's germline CDR1 is MDHEN and CDR2 SYDVKM. The DNA of the CDR3 is TGTGCCAGCAGTCCGCCTCACACCTACGAGCAGTACTTC. Protein product: CASSPPHTYEQYF.

The V call is TRBV11-2, the J call TRBJ2-1; a possible D gene is TRBD1 (7 bases). CDR1 and CDR2 (germline): SGHAT, FQNNGV. The V and J ends lost 3 bases and 2 bases respectively, with 11 bases between them. This CDR3 comprises 15 residues. The CDR3 is CASSLGGQTYNEQFF. For the CDR3, the DNA is TGTGCCAGCAGCTTGGGGGGACAGACCTACAATGAGCAGTTCTTC.

As regards this clone: Since a far larger clone is one base different, this is likely a read error. The rearrangement links TRBV4-2 to TRBJ1-3; D may be TRBD1 (5 bases). V was shortened by 4 bases and J by 0 bases, with 7 bases between the two germline ends. Germline assignment: CDR1 LGHNA and CDR2 YNFKEQ. The CDR3 extends over 14 amino acids. DNA for the CDR3: TGTGCCAGCAGCCGCGACAGCTCTGGAAACACCATATATTTT. Its protein product is CASSRDSSGNTIYF.

The chain couples TRBV7-2 to TRBJ2-3, with D hard to call. Germline CDR1 and CDR2: SGHTA and FQGNSA. The CDR3 extends over 14 amino acids. V shed 5 bases and J shed 4 bases, with 13 bases lying between them. The CDR3 reads CASSPRPGPDTQYF. CDR3 DNA: TGTGCCAGCAGCCCCCGCCCGGGCCCAGATACGCAGTATTTT.